This T cell receptor beta chain was identified in a study of PD-1 blockade in classical Hodgkin lymphoma. Whole-study findings and limits: Differences between repertoires have undefined causes, possibly disease activity or prior therapy. TCR diversity at baseline was reported to be reduced in newly diagnosed patients relative to healthy donors. Later analyses included only patients treated at least 1 year post-ASCT.

Judged by abundance, this clone is large. Its antigen remains unidentified. The method was immunoSEQ multiplex PCR; TCRdb's version includes in-frame clones alone and lacks a portion of them. This table holds 4,000 to 4,500 clones, 78% found once. Every patient was affected by relapse after autologous stem cell transplantation, while exposure to brentuximab vedotin was not uniform. Negative magnetic selection isolated CD4+ T cells from thawed PBMCs. The germline gives CDR1 SGHRS, CDR2 YFSETQ. Trimming left V 0 bases short and J 4 bases short, with 2 bases between. This CDR3 has 12 amino acids. The sequence came from a human donor with classical Hodgkin lymphoma. The sequences come from CD4+ T cells from blood, collected at baseline. V usage is TRBV5-1 and J usage is TRBJ1-3; no definite D call. For the CDR3, the DNA is TGCGCCAGCAGCTTGGACGGAAACACCATATATTTT. Translation gives CASSLDGNTIYF.